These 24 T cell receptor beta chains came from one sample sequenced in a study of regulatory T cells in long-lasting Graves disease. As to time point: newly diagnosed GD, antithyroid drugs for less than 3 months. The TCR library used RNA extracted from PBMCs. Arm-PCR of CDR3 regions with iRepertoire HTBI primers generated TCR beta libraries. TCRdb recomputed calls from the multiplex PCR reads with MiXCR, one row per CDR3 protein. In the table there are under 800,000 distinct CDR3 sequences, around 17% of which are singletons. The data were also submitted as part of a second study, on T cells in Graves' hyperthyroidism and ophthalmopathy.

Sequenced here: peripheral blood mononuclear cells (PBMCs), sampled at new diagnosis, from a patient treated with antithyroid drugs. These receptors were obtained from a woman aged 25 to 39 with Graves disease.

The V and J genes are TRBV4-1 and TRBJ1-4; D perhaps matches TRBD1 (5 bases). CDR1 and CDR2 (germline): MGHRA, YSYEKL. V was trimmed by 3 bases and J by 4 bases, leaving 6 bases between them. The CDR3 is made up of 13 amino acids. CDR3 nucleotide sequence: TGCGCCAGCAGCCAGGGGGGTAATGAAAAACTGTTTTTT. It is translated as CASSQGGNEKLFF.

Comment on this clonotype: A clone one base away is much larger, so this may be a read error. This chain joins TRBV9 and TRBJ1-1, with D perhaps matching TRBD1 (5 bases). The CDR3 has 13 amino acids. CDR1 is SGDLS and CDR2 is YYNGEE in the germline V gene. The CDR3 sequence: CASSTDGQRRALF. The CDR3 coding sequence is TGTGCCAGCAGCACCGATGGACAAAGACGAGCTCTCTTT.

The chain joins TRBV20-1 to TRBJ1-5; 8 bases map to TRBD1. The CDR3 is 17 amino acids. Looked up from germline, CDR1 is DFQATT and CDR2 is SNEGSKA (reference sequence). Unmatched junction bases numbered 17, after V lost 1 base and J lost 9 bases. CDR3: CSARGTGKSYGKWPQHF. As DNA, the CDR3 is TGCAGTGCTAGAGGGACAGGGAAATCTTATGGGAAGTGGCCCCAGCATTTT.

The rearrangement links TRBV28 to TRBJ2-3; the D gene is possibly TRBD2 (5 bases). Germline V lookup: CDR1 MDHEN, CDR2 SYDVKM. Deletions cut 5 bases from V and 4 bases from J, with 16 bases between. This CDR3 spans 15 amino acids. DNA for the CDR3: TGTGCCAGCAGTCCGGGTAAGGCGGGCGCAGATACGCAGTATTTT. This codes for CASSPGKAGADTQYF.

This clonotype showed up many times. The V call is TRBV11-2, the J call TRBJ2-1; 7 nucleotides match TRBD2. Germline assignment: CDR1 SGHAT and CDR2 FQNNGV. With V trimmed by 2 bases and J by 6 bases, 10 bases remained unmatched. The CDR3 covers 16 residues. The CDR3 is CASSLRGGTGRNEQFF. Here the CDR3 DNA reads TGTGCCAGCAGCTTAAGGGGAGGGACGGGGCGCAATGAGCAGTTCTTC.

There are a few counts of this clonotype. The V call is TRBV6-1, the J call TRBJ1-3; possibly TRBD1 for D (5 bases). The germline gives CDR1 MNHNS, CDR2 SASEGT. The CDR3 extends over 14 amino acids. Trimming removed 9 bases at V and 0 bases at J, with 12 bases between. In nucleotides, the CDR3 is TGTGCCAGTGGAAGACAGACCTCTGGAAACACCATATATTTT. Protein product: CASGRQTSGNTIYF.

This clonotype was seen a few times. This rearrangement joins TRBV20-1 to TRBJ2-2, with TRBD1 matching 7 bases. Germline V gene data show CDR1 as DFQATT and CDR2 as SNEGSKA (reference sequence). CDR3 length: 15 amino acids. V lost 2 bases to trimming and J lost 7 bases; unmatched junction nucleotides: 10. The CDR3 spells CSARSPKGAGGELFF. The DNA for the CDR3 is TGCAGTGCTAGAAGCCCGAAGGGGGCGGGCGGGGAGCTGTTTTTT.

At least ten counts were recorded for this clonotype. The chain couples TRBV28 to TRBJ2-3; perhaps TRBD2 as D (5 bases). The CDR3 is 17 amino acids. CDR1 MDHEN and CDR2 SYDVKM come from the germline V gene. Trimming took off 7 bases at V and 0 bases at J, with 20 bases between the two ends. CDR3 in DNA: TGTGCCAGCACCTTTAACGGGATCCCACTTAGCACAGATACGCAGTATTTT. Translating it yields CASTFNGIPLSTDTQYF. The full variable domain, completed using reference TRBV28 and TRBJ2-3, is DVKVTQSSRYLVKRTGEKVFLECVQDMDHENMFWYRQDPGLGLRLIYFSYDVKMKEKGDIPEGYSVSREKKERFSLILESASTNQTSMYLCASTFNGIPLSTDTQYFGPGTRLTVL.

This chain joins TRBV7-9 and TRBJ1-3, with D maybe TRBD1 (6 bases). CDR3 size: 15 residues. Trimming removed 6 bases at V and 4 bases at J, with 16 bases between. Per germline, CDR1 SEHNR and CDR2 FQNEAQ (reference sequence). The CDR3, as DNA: TGTGCCAGCAGTTGGAGCGGGGGGGCCGGAAACACCATATATTTT. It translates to CASSWSGGAGNTIYF.

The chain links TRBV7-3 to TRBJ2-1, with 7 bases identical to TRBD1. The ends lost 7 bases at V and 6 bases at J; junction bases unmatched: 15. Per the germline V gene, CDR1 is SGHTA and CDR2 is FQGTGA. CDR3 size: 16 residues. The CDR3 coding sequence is TGTGCCAGCAAATACAGCGCCGGGACAGAACTCAATGAGCAGTTCTTC. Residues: CASKYSAGTELNEQFF.

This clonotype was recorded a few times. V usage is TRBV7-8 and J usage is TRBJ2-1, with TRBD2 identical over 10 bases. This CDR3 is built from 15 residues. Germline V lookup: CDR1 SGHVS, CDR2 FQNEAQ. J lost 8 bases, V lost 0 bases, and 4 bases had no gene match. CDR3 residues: CASSLASGRYYEQFF. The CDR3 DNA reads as TGTGCCAGCAGCTTAGCTAGCGGGAGGTATTATGAGCAGTTCTTC. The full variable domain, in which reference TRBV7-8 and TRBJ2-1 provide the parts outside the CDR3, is GAGVSQSPRYKVAKRGQDVALRCDPISGHVSLFWYQQALGQGPEFLTYFQNEAQLDKSGLPSDRFFAERPEGSVSTLKIQRTQQEDSAVYLCASSLASGRYYEQFFGPGTRLTVL.

CDR3 DNA sequence: TGCAGTACAGAACAGAGTAACTATGGCTACACCTTC. The encoded protein is CSTEQSNYGYTF. The chain uses TRBV20-1 and TRBJ1-2; no clear D. CDR1 and CDR2 (germline): DFQATT, SNEGSKA (reference sequence). Trimming cost V 8 bases and J 1 base, with 11 bases left between them. This CDR3 has 12 residues.

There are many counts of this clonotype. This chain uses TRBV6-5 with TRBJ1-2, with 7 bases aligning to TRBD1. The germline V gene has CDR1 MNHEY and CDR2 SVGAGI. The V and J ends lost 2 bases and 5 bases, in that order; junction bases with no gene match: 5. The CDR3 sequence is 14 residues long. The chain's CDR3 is CASSYTGVEYGYTF. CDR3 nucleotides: TGTGCCAGCAGTTACACAGGGGTGGAATATGGCTACACCTTC.

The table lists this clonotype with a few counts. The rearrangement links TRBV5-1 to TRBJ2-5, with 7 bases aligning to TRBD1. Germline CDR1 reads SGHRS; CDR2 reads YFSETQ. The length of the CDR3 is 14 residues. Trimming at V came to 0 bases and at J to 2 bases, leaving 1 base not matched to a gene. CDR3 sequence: CASSLGDRQETQYF. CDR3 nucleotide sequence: TGCGCCAGCAGCTTGGGGGACAGACAAGAGACCCAGTACTTC.

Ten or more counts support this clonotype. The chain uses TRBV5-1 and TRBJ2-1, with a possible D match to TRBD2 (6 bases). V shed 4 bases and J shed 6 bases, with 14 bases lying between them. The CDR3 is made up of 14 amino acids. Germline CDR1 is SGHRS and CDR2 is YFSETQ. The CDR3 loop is CASSPSAGTNEQFF. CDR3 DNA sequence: TGCGCCAGCAGCCCCTCGGCGGGAACCAATGAGCAGTTCTTC.

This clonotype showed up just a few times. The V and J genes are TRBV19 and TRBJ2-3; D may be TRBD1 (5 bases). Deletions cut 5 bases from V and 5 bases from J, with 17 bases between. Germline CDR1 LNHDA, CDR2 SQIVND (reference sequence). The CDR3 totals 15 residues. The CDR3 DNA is TGTGCCAGTAGTGGTCATAGGGGTCCGGGAGATACGCAGTATTTT. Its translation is CASSGHRGPGDTQYF.

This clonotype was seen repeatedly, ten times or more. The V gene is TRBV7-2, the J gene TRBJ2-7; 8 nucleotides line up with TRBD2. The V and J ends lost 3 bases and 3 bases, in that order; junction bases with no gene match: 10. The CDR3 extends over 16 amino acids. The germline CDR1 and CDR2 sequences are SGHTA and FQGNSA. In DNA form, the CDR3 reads TGTGCCAGCAGCTTGATTAGCGGGGCAACCTTCTACGAGCAGTACTTC. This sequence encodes CASSLISGATFYEQYF.

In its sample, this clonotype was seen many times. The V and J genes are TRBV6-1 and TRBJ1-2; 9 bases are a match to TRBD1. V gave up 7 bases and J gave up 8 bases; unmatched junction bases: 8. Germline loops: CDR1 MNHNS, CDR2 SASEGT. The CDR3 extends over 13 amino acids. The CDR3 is CASTKQGAGGYTF. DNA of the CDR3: TGTGCCAGCACCAAACAGGGGGCAGGCGGCTACACCTTC.

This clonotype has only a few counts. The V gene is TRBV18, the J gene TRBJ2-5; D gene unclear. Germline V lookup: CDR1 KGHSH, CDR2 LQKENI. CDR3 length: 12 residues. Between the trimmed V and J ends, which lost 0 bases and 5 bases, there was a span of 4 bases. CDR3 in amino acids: CASSPPWETQYF. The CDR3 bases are TGTGCCAGCTCACCACCTTGGGAGACCCAGTACTTC. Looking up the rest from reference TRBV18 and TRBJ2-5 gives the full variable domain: NAGVMQNPRHLVRRRGQEARLRCSPMKGHSHVYWYRQLPEEGLKFMVYLQKENIIDESGMPKERFSAEFPKEGPSILRIQQVVRGDSAAYFCASSPPWETQYFGPGTRLLVL.

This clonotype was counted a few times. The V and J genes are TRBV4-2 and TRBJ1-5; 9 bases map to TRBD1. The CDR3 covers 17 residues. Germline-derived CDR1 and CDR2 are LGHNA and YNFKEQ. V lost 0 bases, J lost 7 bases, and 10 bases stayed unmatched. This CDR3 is CASSQDMAQGAKQPQHF. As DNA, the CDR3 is TGTGCCAGCAGCCAAGATATGGCACAGGGGGCGAAACAGCCCCAGCATTTT.

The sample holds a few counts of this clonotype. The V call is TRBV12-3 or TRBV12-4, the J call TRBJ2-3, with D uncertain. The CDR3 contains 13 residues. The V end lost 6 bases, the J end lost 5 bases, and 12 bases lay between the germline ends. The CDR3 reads CASSRGIRDTQYF. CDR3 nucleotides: TGTGCCAGCAGCCGAGGAATCAGAGATACGCAGTATTTT.

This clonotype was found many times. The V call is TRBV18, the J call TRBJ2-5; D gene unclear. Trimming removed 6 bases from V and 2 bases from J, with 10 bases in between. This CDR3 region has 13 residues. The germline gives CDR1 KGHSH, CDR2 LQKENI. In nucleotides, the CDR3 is TGTGCCAGCTCCCGTTGGCAGCAAGAGACCCAGTACTTC. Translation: CASSRWQQETQYF.

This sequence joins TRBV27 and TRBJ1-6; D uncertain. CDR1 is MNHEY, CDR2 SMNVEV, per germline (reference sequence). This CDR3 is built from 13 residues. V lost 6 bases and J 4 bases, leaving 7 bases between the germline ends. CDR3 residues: CASSRIYNSPLHF. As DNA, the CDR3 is TGTGCCAGCAGCCGGATTTATAATTCACCCCTCCACTTT.

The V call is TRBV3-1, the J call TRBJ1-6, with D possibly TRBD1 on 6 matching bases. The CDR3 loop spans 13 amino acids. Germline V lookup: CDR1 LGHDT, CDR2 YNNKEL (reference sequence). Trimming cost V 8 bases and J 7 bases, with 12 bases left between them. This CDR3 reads CASQRTANSPLHF. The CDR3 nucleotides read TGTGCCAGCCAGAGGACAGCAAATTCACCCCTCCACTTT.